The entry below describes one T cell receptor beta chain. Its antigen is as yet unknown. The data were obtained in a study of cytomegalovirus exposure and HLA in healthy donors. Study conclusions and caveats: Later examination showed HLA-associated TCR beta chains had greater clonal expansion than equally common others.

CDR1 is SGHAT and CDR2 is FQDESV in the germline V gene (reference sequence). The CDR3 has 16 residues. The V gene end was trimmed by 5 bases and the J gene end by 1 base; junction bases not matched to a gene: 7. Nominally healthy donors were sampled, though unrecorded immune exposures were likely. PCR involved 60 Vbeta and 13 Jbeta primers. This table comes from immunoSEQ multiplex PCR, and its TCRdb copy is limited to in-frame clones, with some not included. This repertoire shows about 110,000 clones, 80% to 90% found once; its top ten account for 1.5% to 2%. The source material was PBMCs. The genes are TRBV11-1 and TRBJ2-3; 9 bases are a match to TRBD2. The receptor's source is a man in his fifties or sixties in good health and CMV-seronegative. The DNA of the CDR3 is TGTGCCAGCAGCCCCCGTAGCGGGGGAGGCACAGATACGCAGTATTTT. This gives the protein CASSPRSGGGTDTQYF.